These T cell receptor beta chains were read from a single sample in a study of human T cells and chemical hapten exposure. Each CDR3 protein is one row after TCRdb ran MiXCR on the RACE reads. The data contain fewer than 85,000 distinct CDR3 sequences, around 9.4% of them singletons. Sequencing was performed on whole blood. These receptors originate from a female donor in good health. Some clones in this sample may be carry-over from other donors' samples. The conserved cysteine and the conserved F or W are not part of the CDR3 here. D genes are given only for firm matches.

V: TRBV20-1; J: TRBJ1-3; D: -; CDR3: SATKEISGNTIY
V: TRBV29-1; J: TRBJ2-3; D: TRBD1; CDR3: SVVDRGFTDTQY
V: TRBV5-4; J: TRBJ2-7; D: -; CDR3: ASSPRGYEQY
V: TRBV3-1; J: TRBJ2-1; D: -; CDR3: ASSQDARENEQF
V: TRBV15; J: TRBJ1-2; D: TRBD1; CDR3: ATSRSDRGRWGYT
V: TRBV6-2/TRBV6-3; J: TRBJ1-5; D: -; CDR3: ASSYMEGDLPQH
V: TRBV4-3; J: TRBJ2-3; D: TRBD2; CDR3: ASSQDKASGGTSTDTQY
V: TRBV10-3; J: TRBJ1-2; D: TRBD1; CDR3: AISPGQGRYGYT
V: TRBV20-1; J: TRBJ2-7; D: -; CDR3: SASLVIHEQY
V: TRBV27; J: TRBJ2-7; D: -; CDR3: ASRGGGREQY
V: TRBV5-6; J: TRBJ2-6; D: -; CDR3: ATRVNGANVLT
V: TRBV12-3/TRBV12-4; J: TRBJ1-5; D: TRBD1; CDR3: ASSRDRGRSQPQH
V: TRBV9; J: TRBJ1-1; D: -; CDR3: ASSGGGTEAF
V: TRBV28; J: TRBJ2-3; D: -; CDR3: ASRPTGALADTQY
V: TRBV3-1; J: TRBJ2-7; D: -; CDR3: ASSQVKQTYEQY
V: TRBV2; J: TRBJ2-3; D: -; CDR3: ASSLIGHTDTQY
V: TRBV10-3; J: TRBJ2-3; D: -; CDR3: AIRPSDQKYTDTQY
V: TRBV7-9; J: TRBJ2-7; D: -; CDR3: ASSTGPMSGGPSEQY
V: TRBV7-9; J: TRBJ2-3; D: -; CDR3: ASSRLRGRSTDTQY
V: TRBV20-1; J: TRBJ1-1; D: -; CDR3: SARPDSSIEAF
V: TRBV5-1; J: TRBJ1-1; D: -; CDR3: ASSWGNRNTEAF
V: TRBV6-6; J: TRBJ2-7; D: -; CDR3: ASSYSLGNSYEQY
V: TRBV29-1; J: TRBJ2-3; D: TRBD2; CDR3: TGTIAGATDTQY
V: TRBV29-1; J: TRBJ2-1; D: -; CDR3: SVHRANNEQF
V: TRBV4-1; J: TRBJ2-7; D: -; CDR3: ASSQDGVGYEQY
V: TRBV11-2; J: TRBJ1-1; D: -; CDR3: ASSLFQGAMNTEAF
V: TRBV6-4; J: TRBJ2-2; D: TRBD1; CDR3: ASSGTGDTGELF
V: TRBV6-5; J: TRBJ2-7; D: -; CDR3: ASSYQGQPYEQY
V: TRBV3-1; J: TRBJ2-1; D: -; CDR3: ASSPEGGGGPFNEQF
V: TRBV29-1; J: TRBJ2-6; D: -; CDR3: SVENHFAGANVLT
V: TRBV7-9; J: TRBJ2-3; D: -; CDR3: ASSLGDGSTDTQY
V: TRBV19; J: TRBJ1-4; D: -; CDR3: ASSTASRVGEKLF
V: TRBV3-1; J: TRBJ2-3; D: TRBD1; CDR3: ASSQGYPTGGYSDTQY
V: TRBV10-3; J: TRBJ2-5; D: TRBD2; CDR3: AISVGLAGLATEETQY
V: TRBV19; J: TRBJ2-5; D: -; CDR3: ASSNRTGPQETQY
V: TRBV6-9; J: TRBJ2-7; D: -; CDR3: ASSIYRVLVSYEQY
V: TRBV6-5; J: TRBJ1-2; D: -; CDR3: ASGSFTGGTYGYT
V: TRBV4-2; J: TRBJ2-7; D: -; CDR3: ASSQERVDFYEQY
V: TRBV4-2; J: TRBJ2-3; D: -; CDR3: ASSQGLATTDTQY
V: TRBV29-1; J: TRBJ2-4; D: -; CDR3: SVEFTAKNIQY
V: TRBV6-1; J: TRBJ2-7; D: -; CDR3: ASSISGGTYEQY
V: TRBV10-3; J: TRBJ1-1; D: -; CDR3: AISGYREMNTEAF
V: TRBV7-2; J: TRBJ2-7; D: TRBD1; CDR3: ASSMLTGSYEQY
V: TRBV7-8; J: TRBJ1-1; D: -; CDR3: ASSLARYNRDAEAF
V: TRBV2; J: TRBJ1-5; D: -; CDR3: ASSESAGVSNQPQH
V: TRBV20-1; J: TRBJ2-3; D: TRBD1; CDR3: SVWAGGDLRGTDTQY
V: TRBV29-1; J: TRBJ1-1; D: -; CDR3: SVDGGRLGGPAF
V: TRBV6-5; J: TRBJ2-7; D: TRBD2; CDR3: ASSYFSGGASWEQY
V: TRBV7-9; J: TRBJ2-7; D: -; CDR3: ASSLGQEAYEQY
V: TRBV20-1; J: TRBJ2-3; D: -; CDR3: SARVVPTRDTQY
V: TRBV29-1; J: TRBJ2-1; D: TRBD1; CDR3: SVGDRVGEQF
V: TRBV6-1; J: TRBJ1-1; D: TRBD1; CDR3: ASSELRTGATEAF
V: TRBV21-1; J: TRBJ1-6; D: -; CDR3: ASSNDRGLNSPLH
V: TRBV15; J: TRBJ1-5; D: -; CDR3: ATSYRGGNQPQH
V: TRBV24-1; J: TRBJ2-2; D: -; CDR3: ATSDRQARSNTGELF
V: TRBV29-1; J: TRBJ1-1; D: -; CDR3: SVEAGAEAF
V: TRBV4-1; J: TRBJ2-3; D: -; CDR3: ASSICGVTQY